This T cell receptor beta chain was captured in a study of Tregs in tolerant kidney transplant recipients (dated by TCRdb to between 2018 and 2020). With respect to the entire study: Additional Treg samples were obtained by sorting recipient CD4+CD25+CD127- cells from an approximately three-day mixed lymphocyte reaction with belatacept, in some cases after a subsequent approximately 5-day donor restimulation. TCRbeta repertoire sequencing was used in a few healthy controls to compare several ways of expanding Tregs specific for an allogeneic donor. TCRbeta sequencing was used in the study to identify donor-specific regulatory T cells before combined kidney and bone marrow transplantation, and the identified cells were then tracked after transplant. During sorting of primary belatacept mixed lymphocyte reaction cultures, recipient cells were distinguished from donor cells with antibodies.

Genomic DNA was extracted from sorted cells with the QIAGEN DNeasy Blood and Tissue Kit for TCRbeta CDR3 sequencing. High-throughput TCRbeta CDR3 sequencing, including PCR amplification with bias correction and internal controls, was performed commercially through immunoSEQ. The study's processing was this. A unique productive TCRbeta sequence was defined by the CDR3 nucleotide sequence when primers matched, and otherwise by the CDR3 amino acid sequence together with the Vbeta and Jbeta genes. A sequence counted as donor-reactive if, in CFSE-low cells, the sequence had a frequency of at least 0.01% and was expanded at least 5-fold compared with unstimulated cells. Repertoire divergence was quantified by Jensen-Shannon divergence using the top 100 TCRbeta sequences ranked by frequency. For samples with multiple sequencing runs, sorting error was corrected separately for each run before the runs were pooled. This is the immuneACCESS table as TCRdb keeps it, with only in-frame sequences that have V and J called. A part of the clones is gone; compared with another copy, unresolved V genes explain less than half, and the rest is unexplained. The DNA gave D and trimming, while V, J and clone size come from that table. This sample has 25,000 to 35,000 clones in its table, and over 75% of those were observed once. The ten biggest clones cover around 2.3% of the sample.

Healthy control blood was obtained either as purchased buffy coats or from healthy volunteers. Healthy control blood was processed to PBMCs with a Ficoll density gradient and then cryopreserved, whereas patient PBMCs were collected both before and after transplant. Results and caveats for the whole study, not just this receptor: Biological reproducibility was not examined directly, but technical replication error appeared to be minimal. Expanding Tregs with activated donor B cells appeared to identify the most biologically relevant and donor-specific TCRbeta repertoire. Because the study included only a small number of patients, the results must be confirmed in larger populations and under other immunosuppression protocols.

A word on this clone: Its binding antigen is unknown. No much larger clone is present one base from it, and per-base qualities are unavailable.

V lost 1 base and J lost 1 base; the stretch between them is 8 bases long. CDR1 KGHSH and CDR2 LQKENI are derived from the germline V gene. The CDR3, from cysteine to phenylalanine, totals 15 residues. Just CDR3 DNA is preserved here, 45 bases in frame from base 1. The TCR comes from a human donor in good health. The specimen sequenced was Tregs from blood cultured with allogeneic cells. Recombination joined TRBV18 with TRBJ1-5, with the D gene not clear enough to name. The bases read TGTGCCAGCTCACCACAGGGAGGAAGCAATCAGCCCCAGCATTTT. The encoded protein is CASSPQGGSNQPQHF.